A single sample is the source of the 17 T cell receptor beta chains below, sequenced in a study of T cell responses to AZD1222 COVID-19 vaccine. Using immunoSEQ multiplex PCR, the repertoire was profiled, and TCRdb retains in-frame clones only, with some absent. The data hold over 100,000 clones, with approximately 90% observed a single time. The starting material was peripheral blood, obtained on day 0 of AZD1222 vaccination. Receptors were obtained from an adult in good health.

The CDR3 DNA follows: TGCAGCGCCATTTTGACAGGGGTCGAGACTGAAGCTTTCTTT. It translates to CSAILTGVETEAFF. This chain uses TRBV29-1 with TRBJ1-1; TRBD1 aligns across 8 bases. The V and J ends lost 7 bases and 5 bases, in that order; junction bases with no gene match: 12. CDR3 length: 14 residues. The germline gives CDR1 SQVTM, CDR2 ANQGSEA.

This chain uses TRBV10-1 with TRBJ2-5; a weak D match, TRBD2 (6 bases). The V gene lost 7 bases and the J gene lost 1 base, with 16 bases spanning the gap. The germline V gene has CDR1 WNHNN and CDR2 SYGVQD (reference sequence). The CDR3 length is 15 residues. The CDR3 region is CASTPPGTSQETQYF. In DNA, the CDR3 is TGCGCCAGCACTCCCCCGGGGACTTCCCAAGAGACCCAGTACTTC.

The chain combines TRBV20-1 with TRBJ2-3; no definite D call. The germline CDR1 and CDR2 sequences are DFQATT and SNEGSKA (reference sequence). This CDR3 has 11 residues. Trimming cost V 5 bases and J 2 bases, with 5 bases left between them. CDR3 protein: CSAPVTDTQYF. CDR3 sequence (DNA): TGCAGTGCTCCCGTCACAGATACGCAGTATTTT.

The chain links TRBV11-2 to TRBJ1-2; TRBD1 matches at 7 bases. The V gene end was trimmed by 6 bases and the J gene end by 7 bases; junction bases not matched to a gene: 17. The CDR3 covers 16 residues. CDR1 is SGHAT and CDR2 is FQNNGV in the germline V gene. CDR3 sequence reads: CASSRSGGTALFGYTF. In DNA, the CDR3 is TGTGCCAGCAGTCGCAGCGGTGGGACAGCCCTTTTTGGCTACACCTTC.

This sequence joins TRBV28 and TRBJ2-1, with D possibly called TRBD1 or TRBD2 (5 bases each). The V and J ends lost 3 bases and 4 bases respectively, with 7 bases between them. CDR1 and CDR2 (germline): MDHEN, SYDVKM. The CDR3 consists of 13 residues. CDR3 DNA: TGTGCCAGCAGTTTGAGGGGTTACAATGAGCAGTTCTTC. It yields the protein CASSLRGYNEQFF.

The V gene is TRBV5-4, the J gene TRBJ2-3; TRBD2 matches 12 bases. The CDR3 is made up of 16 amino acids. Per the germline V gene, CDR1 is SGHNT and CDR2 is YYREEE (reference sequence). J lost 1 base, V lost 0 bases, and 0 bases had no gene match. The CDR3 DNA sequence: TGTGCCAGCAGCTTGGGACTAGCGGGAGGCACAGATACGCAGTATTTT. Encoded protein: CASSLGLAGGTDTQYF.

V is TRBV28 and J is TRBJ2-1, with TRBD1 matching 7 bases. The V segment lost 3 bases and the J segment 4 bases; nucleotides outside the gene matches: 6. CDR1 MDHEN and CDR2 SYDVKM come from the germline V gene. The length of the CDR3 is 15 residues. CDR3 bases: TGTGCCAGCAGTTTTACAGGGGTGGGGTACAATGAGCAGTTCTTC. Amino acid sequence: CASSFTGVGYNEQFF.

The V gene is TRBV12-3 or TRBV12-4, the J gene TRBJ1-2, with D uncertain. V shed 1 base and J shed 3 bases, with 6 bases lying between them. This CDR3 is built from 13 residues. The CDR3 spells CASSLEPDYGYTF. The CDR3 region has the DNA TGTGCCAGCAGTTTAGAACCAGACTATGGCTACACCTTC.

Only one count was recorded for this clone. The chain combines TRBV6-6 with TRBJ1-5, with TRBD1 identical over 7 bases. The CDR3 loop spans 16 amino acids. The germline CDR1 and CDR2 sequences are MNHNY and SVGAGI (reference sequence). Trimming removed 0 bases from V and 7 bases from J; junction bases left unmatched: 9. CDR3 sequence: CASSYSEGAFLQPQHF. In DNA, the CDR3 is TGTGCCAGCAGTTACTCGGAGGGGGCCTTCCTGCAGCCCCAGCATTTT.

The chain recombines TRBV27 with TRBJ2-1; 8 nucleotides align to TRBD2. CDR1 and CDR2 (germline): MNHEY, SMNVEV (reference sequence). The CDR3 is 16 amino acids. Trimming cost V 0 bases and J 2 bases; bases outside gene matches: 3. The CDR3 loop is CASSLSRGDAYNEQFF. CDR3 bases: TGTGCCAGCAGTTTATCGCGGGGGGACGCCTACAATGAGCAGTTCTTC.

The CDR3 coding sequence is TGCGCCAGCAGCCAAGCGGGACAGGGGGGAGTCTACGAGCAGTACTTC. The encoded protein is CASSQAGQGGVYEQYF. This chain links TRBV4-3 with TRBJ2-7; TRBD1 aligns across 11 bases. The CDR3 extends over 16 amino acids. V lost 1 base, J lost 3 bases, and 5 bases stayed unmatched. Germline V lookup: CDR1 LGHNA, CDR2 YSLEER.

The chain combines TRBV4-3 with TRBJ1-1; TRBD1 is a possible D gene (6 bases). The ends were cut back, 5 bases at V and 5 bases at J, with 15 bases in the middle. This CDR3 comprises 14 residues. The germline V gene has CDR1 LGHNA and CDR2 YSLEER. The CDR3 coding sequence is TGCGCCAGCAGCATACCCGGGGGCGGGACTGAAGCTTTCTTT. Its protein product is CASSIPGGGTEAFF.

With regard to this clone: Other DNA sequences in the same sample also yield this CDR3. This chain joins TRBV24-1 and TRBJ1-2; D is unclear. The CDR3 is made up of 12 amino acids. In germline, CDR1 is KGHDR, CDR2 SFDVKD. Deletions cut 4 bases from V and 4 bases from J, with 6 bases between. CDR3 residues: CATSEGSYGYTF. CDR3 nucleotide sequence: TGTGCCACCAGTGAGGGAAGCTATGGCTACACCTTC.

The chain joins TRBV7-9 to TRBJ1-6; D call uncertain. V lost 6 bases and J 6 bases, leaving 21 bases between the germline ends. Germline V gives CDR1 SEHNR, CDR2 FQNEAQ (reference sequence). The CDR3 spans 17 residues. The CDR3: CASSQEGRRVVNSPLHF. CDR3 coding DNA: TGTGCCAGCAGTCAAGAGGGAAGGAGGGTAGTTAATTCACCCCTCCACTTT.

The sample holds one count of this clone. CDR3 amino acids: CASSPHRDGYTF. In DNA, the CDR3 is TGTGCCAGCAGTCCCCACAGGGATGGCTACACCTTC. The rearrangement uses TRBV2 and TRBJ1-2; weak D call: TRBD1 (6 bases). Germline values: CDR1 SNHLY, CDR2 FYNNEI. The CDR3 spans 12 residues. V shed 5 bases and J shed 6 bases, with 10 bases lying between them.

Notes on this clone: The sample contains more than one DNA sequence encoding this CDR3. The genes are TRBV6-5 and TRBJ1-6; D may be TRBD1 (5 bases). CDR1 is MNHEY, CDR2 SVGAGI, per germline. Between the trimmed V and J ends, which lost 0 bases and 4 bases, there was a span of 7 bases. This CDR3 comprises 15 residues. This CDR3 reads CASSYSGVYNSPLHF. The DNA for the CDR3 is TGTGCCAGCAGTTACTCGGGGGTGTATAATTCACCCCTCCACTTT.

This chain connects TRBV7-9 to TRBJ2-7; D might be TRBD2 (5 bases). The germline V gene has CDR1 SEHNR and CDR2 FQNEAQ (reference sequence). The CDR3 length is 16 residues. V lost 1 base and J 0 bases, leaving 13 bases between the germline ends. DNA of the CDR3: TGTGCCAGCAGCTTAGGGACGGGAATGAGCTCCTACGAGCAGTACTTC. Its protein is CASSLGTGMSSYEQYF.